What follows is one T cell receptor beta chain and its context. Trimming stripped 2 bases from V and 1 base from J, with 11 bases between. Germline values: CDR1 SQVTM, CDR2 ANQGSEA. CDR3 length: 14 residues. This entry belongs to a study of blood T cells in healthy people across ages. PCR was performed a second time for about 7 to 11 cycles using a sample-barcoded 5' primer and a J-beta primer mix. MiXCR was run by TCRdb on the 5' RACE reads, yielding one entry per CDR3 protein. The data show 900,000 to 950,000 distinct CDR3 sequences, with 29% seen just once and around 9.6% held by the top ten. The data also belong to a second study, concerning T cells of mothers and their children.

Sequencing used blood. The V gene is TRBV29-1, the J gene TRBJ1-2, with D hard to call. The clonotype was recovered from a woman aged 40 to 50 in good health. The DNA of the CDR3 is TGCAGCGTTGAAACTTTGGCCCATAACTATGGCTACACCTTC. This translates into CSVETLAHNYGYTF.